The entry that follows covers one T cell receptor beta chain sequence. Antigen: not known. Deep was the level used in running the assay. Generated by immunoSEQ multiplex PCR, the TCRdb table keeps only in-frame clones and is missing some. The table lists around 480,000 clones, nearly 80% of them singletons. This entry is derived from a study of shared clonotypes between healthy human individuals. The overall study: Those who served as donors were a couple of women and three men between the ages of 18 and 49. General study findings and limits: Read depth was anticipated to influence clonotype sharing among donors.

Per germline, CDR1 MNHEY and CDR2 SMNVEV (reference sequence). The CDR3 is 11 amino acids. V lost 4 bases and J lost 7, with 8 bases in between. The chain employs TRBV27 and TRBJ2-7; no reliable D call. Sequencing input: PBMCs. The clonotype comes from a woman in her forties in good health. Some clones in this sample may be carry-over from other donors' samples. In DNA form, the CDR3 reads TGTGCCAGCAGTTCCCTAGGGGAGCAGTACTTC. Translating it yields CASSSLGEQYF.